The entry below describes one T cell receptor (beta chain). Antigen unknown. This entry is derived from a study of cytomegalovirus exposure and HLA in healthy donors. The study's findings and limits: Among immune exposure information, only CMV serostatus was available.

Primers: 60 Vbeta forward and 13 Jbeta reverse. TCRdb keeps only in-frame clones here, not all; method: immunoSEQ multiplex PCR. The sample has over 200,000 clones, almost 80% seen once; the top ten hold less than 4.5%. The sequenced material came from PBMCs. This TCR was recovered from a male donor in good health and CMV-seronegative.

CDR3 nucleotide sequence: TGTGCCAGTAGTCCCGGACTAGCGGGGGATACGCAGTATTTT. Its translation: CASSPGLAGDTQYF. This chain uses TRBV19 with TRBJ2-3; 12 nucleotides match TRBD2. Looked up from germline, CDR1 is LNHDA and CDR2 is SQIVND (reference sequence). The CDR3 sequence is 14 residues long. Trimming at V came to 5 bases and at J to 6 bases, leaving 3 bases not matched to a gene.